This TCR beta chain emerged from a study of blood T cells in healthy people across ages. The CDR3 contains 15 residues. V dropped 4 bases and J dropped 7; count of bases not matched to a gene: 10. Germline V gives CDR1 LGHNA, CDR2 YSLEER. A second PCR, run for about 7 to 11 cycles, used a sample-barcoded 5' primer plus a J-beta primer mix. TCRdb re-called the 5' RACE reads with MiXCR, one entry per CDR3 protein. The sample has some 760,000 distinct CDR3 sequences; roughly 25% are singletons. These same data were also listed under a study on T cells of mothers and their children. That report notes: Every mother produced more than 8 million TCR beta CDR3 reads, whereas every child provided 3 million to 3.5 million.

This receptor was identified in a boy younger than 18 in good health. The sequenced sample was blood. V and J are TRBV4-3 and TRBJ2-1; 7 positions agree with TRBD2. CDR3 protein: CASSPGGAGWNEQFF. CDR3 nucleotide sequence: TGCGCCAGCAGCCCCGGGGGAGCGGGGTGGAATGAGCAGTTCTTC.